This entry describes one TCR beta chain. This record belongs to a study of blood T cell repertoires in COVID-19. The CDR3 is made up of 11 amino acids. CDR1 DFQATT and CDR2 SNEGSKA come from the germline V gene (reference sequence). The V end was cut by 3 bases, the J end by 3 bases, with 5 bases between. Sequenced by immunoSEQ multiplex PCR; TCRdb stores in-frame clones only, minus some. The top ten hold 2% to 2.5% of the sample, which has 250,000 to 300,000 clones, around nine tenths seen once. The TCR was taken from a man aged 45-65 years with acute or convalescent COVID-19. This rearrangement joins TRBV20-1 to TRBJ1-1; D is undetermined. The sample was peripheral blood. CDR3 amino acids: CSARHYTEAFF. CDR3 in DNA: TGCAGTGCTAGGCACTACACTGAAGCTTTCTTT.